This T cell receptor (beta chain) was found in a study of T cells in Graves' hyperthyroidism and ophthalmopathy. V was trimmed by 7 bases and J by 4 bases, leaving 10 bases between them. The V gene's germline CDR1 is MDHEN and CDR2 SYDVKM. The CDR3 has 12 amino acids. Diagnoses were made from clinical symptoms, serum measures (thyroxine and TRAb), thyroid ultrasound and orbital computed tomography. Isolation of PBMCs was performed on about 10 ml fresh peripheral blood. General study points: Blood also contained most expanded thyroid clonotypes above 0.001.

RNA transcripts were the template for amplifying TCR beta CDR3 regions. The TCR CDR3 was amplified in a first-round RT-PCR using the HTBI primer set. TCRdb re-analysed the multiplex PCR reads in MiXCR, keeping a single row per CDR3 protein. The sample shows over 300,000 distinct CDR3 sequences, roughly an eighth of them seen only once. At least ten counts were recorded for this clonotype. Its specificity is unknown. This chain connects TRBV28 to TRBJ1-2; D unclear. This TCR derives from a woman aged 40-49 years with Graves' ophthalmopathy. Sequenced sample: blood. The CDR3 DNA reads as TGTGCCAGCAAATCAGAGATCTATGGCTACACCTTC. This sequence encodes CASKSEIYGYTF.